The rows below give T cell receptor beta chains drawn from one sample of a study of T cell responses to AZD1222 COVID-19 vaccine. Using immunoSEQ multiplex PCR, the repertoire was profiled, and TCRdb retains in-frame clones only, with some absent. Here the sample spans some 65,000 clones, less than 85% being singletons. Material: peripheral blood, obtained on day 0 of MenACWY control vaccination. The receptors shown here come from an adult in good health. Both conserved end residues are part of each CDR3. Each record gives: V gene, D gene, clone size, J gene, CDR3 DNA, CDR3 protein. D genes are given only for firm matches. Expanded clones get a size class; other rows say once, few or many, or leave the size out.

TRBV6-6,-,-,TRBJ1-4,TGTGCCAGCAGTAAAGGGGCCCCTGCAACTAATGAAAAACTGTTTTTT,CASSKGAPATNEKLFF
TRBV11-2,-,-,TRBJ2-3,TGTGCCAGCAGCTTAGATCGAGGGCACCGGTCGCAGTATTTT,CASSLDRGHRSQYF
TRBV5-5,-,-,TRBJ2-1,TGTGCCAGCGCGGTTGGTAATTACAATGAGCAGTTCTTC,CASAVGNYNEQFF
TRBV13,TRBD1,-,TRBJ2-7,TGTGCCAGCAATCAGGGACAGCGCTACGAGCAGTACTTC,CASNQGQRYEQYF
TRBV6-5,-,-,TRBJ1-2,TGTGCCAGCAGTTACTCGAGTTTCGGTCGCGGAAATGGCTACACCTTC,CASSYSSFGRGNGYTF
TRBV15,-,few,TRBJ1-6,TGTGCCACCAGCAGAGATCGGCAGACACCCCTCCACTTT,CATSRDRQTPLHF
TRBV5-5,TRBD1,-,TRBJ1-6,TGTGCCAGCAGTTCGGGACAGGGGAGTCCCTATAATTCACCCCTCCACTTT,CASSSGQGSPYNSPLHF
TRBV28,TRBD2,-,TRBJ2-2,TGTGCCAGCAGTTCCCCGTGGGGGGGAGCGAACACCGGGGAGCTGTTTTTT,CASSSPWGGANTGELFF
TRBV5-4,-,-,TRBJ1-2,TGTGCCAGCAGCTTGGGACTCGAGGATGGCTACACCTTC,CASSLGLEDGYTF
TRBV29-1,-,-,TRBJ1-2,TGCAGCGTATCCTGGGGGGGAAACTATGGCTACACCTTC,CSVSWGGNYGYTF
TRBV11-3,-,-,TRBJ1-1,TGTGCCAGCAGCTTAGATCGGAACACTGAAGCTTTCTTT,CASSLDRNTEAFF
TRBV4-2,-,-,TRBJ2-7,TGTGCCAGCAGCCAAGGGGAGGGACAGGATGACGAGCAGTACTTC,CASSQGEGQDDEQYF
TRBV7-2,TRBD2,-,TRBJ2-1,TGTGCCAGCAGCTCCTCCGGGACTAGCGGGATTAATGAGCAGTTCTTC,CASSSSGTSGINEQFF
TRBV7-9,-,-,TRBJ2-1,TGTGCCAGCAGTAGGGAGTACAATGAGCAGTTCTTC,CASSREYNEQFF
TRBV9,TRBD1,-,TRBJ2-2,TGTGCCAGCAGCGTATCCCCCGGACAGGGAGGTCCCGGGGAGCTGTTTTTT,CASSVSPGQGGPGELFF
TRBV4-2,TRBD2,-,TRBJ2-1,TGTGCCAGCAGCCAAGAGTGGACTAGCGGTAATGAGCAGTTCTTC,CASSQEWTSGNEQFF
TRBV6-6,-,-,TRBJ2-5,TGTGCCAGCAGTTTGCCAGGCTCCCAAGAGACCCAGTACTTC,CASSLPGSQETQYF
TRBV7-2,TRBD2,-,TRBJ2-7,TGTGCCAGCAGCTCCTCTAGCGGGAGTGGCCTTAAGCAGTACTTC,CASSSSSGSGLKQYF
TRBV9,-,-,TRBJ2-3,TGTGCCAGCAGCAGGGGGGGCTCAGCAGATACGCAGTATTTT,CASSRGGSADTQYF
TRBV4-1,-,once,TRBJ1-5,TGCGCCAGCAGCCAAGGGATCGCTATCAATCAGCCCCAGCATTTT,CASSQGIAINQPQHF
TRBV30,TRBD1,-,TRBJ1-2,TGTGCCTGGAGTATACAGGGGTACAGTATAAGCTACACCTTC,CAWSIQGYSISYTF
TRBV30,TRBD1,-,TRBJ1-1,TGTGCCTGGCAGGGGGCTAGCACTGAAGCTTTCTTT,CAWQGASTEAFF
TRBV6-5,-,-,TRBJ1-1,TGTGCCAGCAGAAGGGAAGGAAACACTGAAGCTTTCTTT,CASRREGNTEAFF
TRBV6-5,TRBD1,-,TRBJ1-1,TGTGCCAGCAGCCACCCCGGACAGGAAAGGGAAGCTTTCTTT,CASSHPGQEREAFF
TRBV5-1,-,-,TRBJ2-7,TGCGCCAGCAGCTTGGGACACCGGAGGGAGCAGTACTTC,CASSLGHRREQYF
TRBV19,-,few,TRBJ1-1,TGTGCCAGTAGTCCGGAGATGAGGACTGAAGCTTTCTTT,CASSPEMRTEAFF
TRBV9,-,-,TRBJ1-2,TGTGCCAGCAGCGTAGACCAGGGGTCTGGCTACACCTTC,CASSVDQGSGYTF
TRBV19,-,-,TRBJ2-7,TGTGCCAGTAGCCCCGACAGGAACTCCTACGAGCAGTACTTC,CASSPDRNSYEQYF
TRBV7-2,TRBD2,-,TRBJ2-1,TGTGCCAGCAGCTTAGTAGCGGGAGTTGTCTACAATGAGCAGTTCTTC,CASSLVAGVVYNEQFF
TRBV9,-,-,TRBJ1-2,TGTGCCAGCAGCGTAGATGGGTCCGGGCAAAACTATGGCTACACCTTC,CASSVDGSGQNYGYTF
TRBV29-1,TRBD2,-,TRBJ2-1,TGCAGCGTCGCGTCTGGTAGCGGGGCTTACAATGAGCAGTTCTTC,CSVASGSGAYNEQFF
TRBV5-1,-,once,TRBJ2-3,TGCGCCAGCAGCTTTCAGGGAGAAAGCACAGATACGCAGTATTTT,CASSFQGESTDTQYF
TRBV11-3,TRBD1,few,TRBJ1-1,TGTGCCAGCAGCCGTAATCAGGACAGGCATAATGATGAAGCTTTCTTT,CASSRNQDRHNDEAFF
TRBV6-5,TRBD1,-,TRBJ1-1,TGTGCCAGCATCTGGGACAGGGGAGAAACTGAAGCTTTCTTT,CASIWDRGETEAFF
TRBV13,-,few,TRBJ1-1,TGTGCCAGCAGCTTCGAACCGGGACCGGGCACTGAAGCTTTCTTT,CASSFEPGPGTEAFF
TRBV12-3/TRBV12-4,-,-,TRBJ1-1,TGTGCCAGCAGTCAAGGGTCCAAGCCTGAAGCTTTCTTT,CASSQGSKPEAFF
TRBV3-1/TRBV3-2,TRBD1,-,TRBJ2-1,TGTGCCAGCAGCCTTCGGACAGGCTCCAATGAGCAGTTCTTC,CASSLRTGSNEQFF
TRBV9,-,-,TRBJ2-2,TGTGCCAGCAGAATTGACGAGGGGGAGCTGTTTTTT,CASRIDEGELFF
TRBV7-2,TRBD2,-,TRBJ2-5,TGTGCCAGCAGCTTAGCGGGAGGGGAGACCCAGTACTTC,CASSLAGGETQYF
TRBV6-5,-,once,TRBJ1-2,TGTGCCAGCAGTTACTCGACCCAGGGGTCTTACACCTTC,CASSYSTQGSYTF
TRBV4-3,TRBD2,-,TRBJ2-7,TGCGCCAGCAGCCACCAGAAATTAGGGACTAGCGGATCCTACGAGCAGTACTTC,CASSHQKLGTSGSYEQYF